What follows is one T cell receptor (beta chain) and its context. Its specificity is not known. This specimen belongs to a study of brain T cells in children with intractable seizures. Broader study findings: HCMV serostatus was not known, and viral specificity came from CDR3 similarity only. Clones missing pre-surgery may reflect undersampling of that blood sample.

The assay was immunoSEQ multiplex PCR, and TCRdb's table has in-frame clones only and misses some. The data show around 100,000 clones, 94% seen once. Only cases whose brain tissue showed the highest T cell transcript signatures were sequenced. Pre-surgery treatment included at least one anti-epileptic drug. The TCR originated in a boy younger than two with hemimegalencephaly and intractable seizures. Sequencing was performed on peripheral blood, taken at surgery.

CDR3 loop: CASSRAGLAGGEQYF. As DNA, the CDR3 is TGTGCCAGCAGCCGAGCCGGACTAGCGGGCGGTGAGCAGTACTTC. This chain joins TRBV3-1 (or the pseudogene TRBV3-2) and TRBJ2-7; 11 positions agree with TRBD2. The germline gives CDR1 LGHDT, CDR2 YNNKEL (reference sequence). This CDR3 region has 15 residues. The ends lost 4 bases at V and 7 bases at J; junction bases unmatched: 9.